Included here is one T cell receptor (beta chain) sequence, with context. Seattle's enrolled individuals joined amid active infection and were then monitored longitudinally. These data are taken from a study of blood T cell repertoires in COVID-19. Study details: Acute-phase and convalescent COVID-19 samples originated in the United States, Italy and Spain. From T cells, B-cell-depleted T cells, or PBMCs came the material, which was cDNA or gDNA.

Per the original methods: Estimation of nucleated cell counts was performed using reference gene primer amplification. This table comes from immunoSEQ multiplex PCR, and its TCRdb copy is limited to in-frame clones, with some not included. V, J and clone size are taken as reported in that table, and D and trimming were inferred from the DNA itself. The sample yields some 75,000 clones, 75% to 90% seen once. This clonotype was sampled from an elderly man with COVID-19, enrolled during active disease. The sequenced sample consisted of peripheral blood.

This CDR3 is CASSSRTGGRLYNSPLHF. The CDR3 DNA follows: TGTGCCAGCAGTTCAAGGACAGGGGGCCGGCTCTATAATTCACCCCTCCACTTT. The chain recombines TRBV27 with TRBJ1-6; TRBD1 aligns across 11 bases. CDR1 and CDR2 from the germline V gene are MNHEY and SMNVEV (reference sequence). The junction had 8 bases not matched to a gene; V was cut back by 4 bases and J by 3 bases. The CDR3 is 18 amino acids.